This is a list of T cell receptor beta chains from one sample in a study of blood T cell repertoires in COVID-19. The repertoire was sequenced with immunoSEQ multiplex PCR; TCRdb's copy has only in-frame clones and lacks some. The sample comprises about 250,000 clones, more than 75% of which are singletons, and about 6% rests with the top ten. The sample taken for sequencing was peripheral blood. Every receptor here comes from a woman over 75 with COVID-19, enrolled during active disease. Each CDR3 is given with its conserved first and last residue. D genes are given only for firm matches. Not all rows give a size; the values are once, few, many and, for expanded clones, a class.

.,TRBJ2-3,TRBV5-1,.,13,TGCGCCAGCAGGAAGGGGGTAGTAGATACGCAGTATTTT,CASRKGVVDTQYF
.,TRBJ1-4,TRBV12-3/TRBV12-4,.,13,TGTGCCAGCAGTACCAGGTATAATGAAAAACTGTTTTTT,CASSTRYNEKLFF
TRBD1,TRBJ1-5,TRBV28,.,15,TGTGCCAGCAGTTTACGACAGGGAGAGATTCAGCCCCAGCATTTT,CASSLRQGEIQPQHF
.,TRBJ2-7,TRBV30,.,16,TGTGCCTGGACCCGCCTGATAGGCAGGTTTTCCTACGAGCAGTACTTC,CAWTRLIGRFSYEQYF
.,TRBJ1-1,TRBV29-1,few,12,TGCAGCGTAGTCTCACCAGGCACTGAAGCTTTCTTT,CSVVSPGTEAFF
TRBD1,TRBJ1-5,TRBV28,once,14,TGTGCCAGCAGTCCAGGGGACAGGGGGCAGCCCCAGCATTTT,CASSPGDRGQPQHF
TRBD1,TRBJ2-1,TRBV29-1,.,12,TGCAGCGGACAGGGGGCGAGTAATGAGCAGTTCTTC,CSGQGASNEQFF
TRBD1,TRBJ1-5,TRBV3-1/TRBV3-2,.,13,TGTGCCAGCAGCCAGGGACAGAATCAGCCCCAGCATTTT,CASSQGQNQPQHF
TRBD2,TRBJ2-3,TRBV19,.,16,TGTGCCAGTAGTGCTGCTAGCGGGGGGTACACAGATACGCAGTATTTT,CASSAASGGYTDTQYF
TRBD1,TRBJ1-2,TRBV5-5,once,14,TGTGCCAGCAGCTTAAACCGGGACAGGGCCGGGCGCACCTTC,CASSLNRDRAGRTF
.,TRBJ2-7,TRBV5-6,.,14,TGTGCCAGCAGCTTTACAGGACCCGCCTACGAGCAGTACTTC,CASSFTGPAYEQYF
.,TRBJ1-3,TRBV30,.,14,TGTGCCTGGAGTGGGGACATAGCTGGAAACACCATATATTTT,CAWSGDIAGNTIYF
.,TRBJ1-5,TRBV19,.,12,TGTGCCACGACAGATCTCAATCAGCCCCAGCATTTT,CATTDLNQPQHF
.,TRBJ1-1,TRBV6-2/TRBV6-3,.,12,TGTGCCAGCAGTCATGACAGTGTTGAAGCTTTCTTT,CASSHDSVEAFF
TRBD1,TRBJ1-1,TRBV20-1,few,14,TGCAGTGCTAGTATCACAGGGGGCGGGACTGAAGCTTTCTTT,CSASITGGGTEAFF
TRBD1,TRBJ1-3,TRBV6-2/TRBV6-3,.,14,TGTGCCAGCAGTTCGACAGGGCGCGGAAACACCATATATTTT,CASSSTGRGNTIYF
.,TRBJ2-5,TRBV9,.,14,TGTGCCAGCAGCGGAGGACTGGCCCAAGAGACCCAGTACTTC,CASSGGLAQETQYF
TRBD1,TRBJ2-6,TRBV2,.,15,TGTGCCAGCAGCCTGCAGGGGGCTGGGGCCAACGTCCTGACTTTC,CASSLQGAGANVLTF
.,TRBJ1-1,TRBV6-6,.,14,TGTGCCACCAAACCGGGGGGAGAGAACACTGAAGCTTTCTTT,CATKPGGENTEAFF
.,TRBJ2-5,TRBV4-2,.,16,TGTGCCAGCAGCCAAGAGGGACGCGGGGTCCAAGAGACCCAGTACTTC,CASSQEGRGVQETQYF
TRBD1,TRBJ1-6,TRBV5-1,once,15,TGCGCCAGCAGCCAAGTCCCGGGACAGGGTTCACCCCTCCACTTT,CASSQVPGQGSPLHF
TRBD1,TRBJ1-4,TRBV7-2,few,15,TGTGCCAGCAGCTTTCCGACAGGGAGCGTAGAAAAACTGTTTTTT,CASSFPTGSVEKLFF
.,TRBJ1-5,TRBV3-1/TRBV3-2,.,14,TGTGCCAGCAGCCAAGGGGCAGGGAATCAGCCCCAGCATTTT,CASSQGAGNQPQHF
.,TRBJ2-2,TRBV19,.,15,TGTGCCAGTAGTATAGTAGTAGCGAGTACCGGGGAGCTGTTTTTT,CASSIVVASTGELFF
.,TRBJ1-6,TRBV7-9,.,14,TGTGCCAGCAGCTCCAGCAGGTATAATTCACCCCTCCACTTT,CASSSSRYNSPLHF
.,TRBJ1-2,TRBV23-1,.,13,TGCGCCAGCACGCTTACAGGTTTAAGCGGCTACACCTTC,CASTLTGLSGYTF
TRBD1,TRBJ2-3,TRBV2,once,13,TGTGCCAGCAGTCGTGGACAGGGGGATACGCAGTATTTT,CASSRGQGDTQYF
.,TRBJ1-1,TRBV5-1,.,11,TGCGCCAGTATATCTTTCTCTGAAGCTTTCTTT,CASISFSEAFF
.,TRBJ2-1,TRBV28,.,14,TGTGCCAGCAGTGCCCACAGCTCCTACAATGAGCAGTTCTTC,CASSAHSSYNEQFF
TRBD1,TRBJ1-5,TRBV6-5,.,14,TGTGCCAGCAGTAAGGGACAGATGGATCAGCCCCAGCATTTT,CASSKGQMDQPQHF
TRBD1,TRBJ1-5,TRBV2,.,14,TGTGCCAGCAGTTTCCAGGGGGGTGGTCAGCCCCAGCATTTT,CASSFQGGGQPQHF
.,TRBJ2-2,TRBV7-2,.,14,TGTGCCACCGCCCCGTCCGCTTCGGCCGGGGAGCTGTTTTTT,CATAPSASAGELFF
.,TRBJ1-4,TRBV6-5,.,14,TGTGCCGCTGGGCGGGGCCTTAATCCGGAAAAACTGTTTTTT,CAAGRGLNPEKLFF
TRBD2,TRBJ2-3,TRBV6-5,once,15,TGTGCCAGCATTCGACTAGCGGGGGTCGTAGATACGCAGTATTTT,CASIRLAGVVDTQYF
.,TRBJ1-4,TRBV6-2/TRBV6-3,few,15,TGTGCCAGCAGTTACACGGACAGAACTAATGAAAAACTGTTTTTT,CASSYTDRTNEKLFF
.,TRBJ1-1,TRBV7-2,.,12,TGTGCCAGCAGCTTACCTCCGACTGAAGCTTTCTTT,CASSLPPTEAFF
.,TRBJ1-1,TRBV13,.,12,TGTGCCAGCAGCTTAGTGCGGGGGGAAGCTTTCTTT,CASSLVRGEAFF
TRBD1,TRBJ2-3,TRBV5-1,.,16,TGCGCCAGCAGCCCCGGCCGGGACAGTCGCGCAGATACGCAGTATTTT,CASSPGRDSRADTQYF
TRBD1,TRBJ1-5,TRBV19,.,14,TGTGCCAGTACCCCCGGGACAGGGGGTCAGCCCCAGCATTTT,CASTPGTGGQPQHF
.,TRBJ1-4,TRBV6-6,.,13,TGTGCCAGCAGCAGACAGATTAATGAAAAACTGTTTTTT,CASSRQINEKLFF
TRBD2,TRBJ2-1,TRBV5-1,.,16,TGCGCCAGCAGCTTTGCCCAGCGGGGGAGCTACAATGAGCAGTTCTTC,CASSFAQRGSYNEQFF
.,TRBJ2-2,TRBV12-3/TRBV12-4,few,13,TGTGCCAGCAACACTATCCAGACCGGGGAGCTGTTTTTT,CASNTIQTGELFF
.,TRBJ1-5,TRBV30,.,11,TGTGCCTGGAGCGACCAGGGGCCCCAGCATTTT,CAWSDQGPQHF
TRBD1,TRBJ1-1,TRBV7-2,.,15,TGTGCCAGCAGCCCAGGGACAGGAATGAACACTGAAGCTTTCTTT,CASSPGTGMNTEAFF
.,TRBJ1-5,TRBV5-5,.,15,TGTGCCAGCAGCTTGCACGGGGGTGGCAATCAGCCCCAGCATTTT,CASSLHGGGNQPQHF
TRBD1,TRBJ2-2,TRBV5-1,.,16,TGCGCCAGCAGGCGGGCCGACAGGGGGCTCACCGGGGAGCTGTTTTTT,CASRRADRGLTGELFF
.,TRBJ2-7,TRBV18,.,15,TGTGCCAGCTCACCACCTACCGGTAGCTCCTACGAGCAGTACTTC,CASSPPTGSSYEQYF
TRBD1,TRBJ1-5,TRBV28,.,15,TGTGCCAGCAGTCGCCGGTGGACAGGTAGTCAGCCCCAGCATTTT,CASSRRWTGSQPQHF
TRBD1,TRBJ1-4,TRBV3-1/TRBV3-2,.,14,TGTGCCAGCAGCCTTGGGACAGGGGATGAAAAACTGTTTTTT,CASSLGTGDEKLFF
TRBD1,TRBJ1-1,TRBV11-2,few,14,TGTGCCAGCAGCTTTCAGGGGGGCGGCACTGAAGCTTTCTTT,CASSFQGGGTEAFF
TRBD2,TRBJ2-1,TRBV7-3,.,15,TGTGCCAGCAGCCCCCCGGGAGCTAGCGGGAATGAGCAGTTCTTC,CASSPPGASGNEQFF
TRBD1,TRBJ2-5,TRBV10-1,.,13,TGCGCCAGCAGTTTGGACAGGGCGGAGACCCAGTACTTC,CASSLDRAETQYF
.,TRBJ1-2,TRBV7-2,.,13,TGTGCCAGCAGCTTAAATCGGGTTAACGGCTACACCTTC,CASSLNRVNGYTF
.,TRBJ1-1,TRBV7-6,.,13,TGTGCCAGCAGCTGGACAGTGAACACTGAAGCTTTCTTT,CASSWTVNTEAFF
TRBD2,TRBJ2-3,TRBV7-8,.,16,TGTGCCAGCAGTCGGACTAGCGGGGGGATAACAGATACGCAGTATTTT,CASSRTSGGITDTQYF